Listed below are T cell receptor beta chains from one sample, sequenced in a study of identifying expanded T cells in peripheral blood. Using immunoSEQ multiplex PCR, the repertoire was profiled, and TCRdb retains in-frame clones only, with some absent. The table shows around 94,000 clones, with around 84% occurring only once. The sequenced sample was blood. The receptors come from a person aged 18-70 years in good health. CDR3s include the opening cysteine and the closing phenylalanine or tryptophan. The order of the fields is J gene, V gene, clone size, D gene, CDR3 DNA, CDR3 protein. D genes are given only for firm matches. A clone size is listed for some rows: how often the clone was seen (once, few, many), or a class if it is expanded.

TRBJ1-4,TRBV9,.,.,TGTGCCAGCAGCGTAGCTCCAGTCTCAGGGGAAAAACTGTTTTTT,CASSVAPVSGEKLFF
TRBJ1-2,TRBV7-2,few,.,TGTGCCAGCAACCGCTACAGGGAAACGTATGGCTACACCTTC,CASNRYRETYGYTF
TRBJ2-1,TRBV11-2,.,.,TGTGCCAGCAGCTCGATCGACTCCTACAATGAGCAGTTCTTC,CASSSIDSYNEQFF
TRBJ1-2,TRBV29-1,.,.,TGCAGCGTTGAAAGCAGGCAGCCTTATACTTGGTATGGCTACACCTTC,CSVESRQPYTWYGYTF
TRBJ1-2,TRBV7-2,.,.,TGTGCCAGCAGCTTAGCGTCACAAACCTCATCGCCCTATGGCTACACCTTC,CASSLASQTSSPYGYTF
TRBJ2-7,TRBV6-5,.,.,TGTGCCAGTCTCGAGTGCGGTAACGAGCAGTACTTC,CASLECGNEQYF
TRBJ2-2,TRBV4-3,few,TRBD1,TGCGCCAGCAGCCAAAACATACCGGGACAGGACACAGCGAACACCGGGGAGCTGTTTTTT,CASSQNIPGQDTANTGELFF
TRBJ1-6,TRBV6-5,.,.,TGTGCCAGCAGTTATCTCTTGGGCAATTCACCCCTCCACTTT,CASSYLLGNSPLHF
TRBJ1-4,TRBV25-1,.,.,TGTGCCAGCAGCCACAGGGTCAATAATGAAAAACTGTTTTTT,CASSHRVNNEKLFF
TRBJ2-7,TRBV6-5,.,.,TGTGCCAGCAGTTCCTCCGGGCCCCTGAGCGAGCAGTACTTC,CASSSSGPLSEQYF
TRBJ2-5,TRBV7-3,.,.,TGTGCCAGCAGCCAGGACCGCCAAGAGACCCAGTACTTC,CASSQDRQETQYF
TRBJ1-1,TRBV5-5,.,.,TGTGCCAGCAGCTTGGGACCAGGCATAGGGACTGAAGCTTTCTTT,CASSLGPGIGTEAFF
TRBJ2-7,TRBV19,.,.,TGTGCCAGTAGTATTGGACCGGGACGCCGTTGGGGCTACGAGCAGTACTTC,CASSIGPGRRWGYEQYF
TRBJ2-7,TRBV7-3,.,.,TGTGCCAGCAGCTTAAAGGCCGCGACAGAAATTTACCCATACGAGCAGTACTTC,CASSLKAATEIYPYEQYF
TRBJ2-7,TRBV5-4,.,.,TGTGCCAGCAGCCCTGAACCCAGGGGCGAGCAGTACTTC,CASSPEPRGEQYF
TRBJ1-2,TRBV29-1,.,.,TGCAGCGTTGTTGGGGGTGACTATGGCTACACCTTC,CSVVGGDYGYTF
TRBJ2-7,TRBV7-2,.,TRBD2,TGTGCCAGCAGCTTAGCGTCGCTAGCGGGTACCTACGAGCAGTACTTC,CASSLASLAGTYEQYF
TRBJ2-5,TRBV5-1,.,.,TGCGCCAGCAGCTTGAAGGCAGTACAAGAGACCCAGTACTTC,CASSLKAVQETQYF
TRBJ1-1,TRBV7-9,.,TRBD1,TGTGCCAGCAGCTCCCCGGGACAGGGTGACACTGAAGCTTTCTTT,CASSSPGQGDTEAFF
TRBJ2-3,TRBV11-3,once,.,TGTGCCAGCAGCCCGGGGGTTAGAACCTCCACAGATACGCAGTATTTT,CASSPGVRTSTDTQYF
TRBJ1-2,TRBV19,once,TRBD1,TGTGCCAGTAGTCGTTCGGTTGGGACGGGACAGTCAAATGGCTACACCTTC,CASSRSVGTGQSNGYTF
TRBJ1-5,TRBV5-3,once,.,TGTGCCAGAAGCGCCGCCCGTCCCGGTCGGGGCAATCAGCCCCAGCATTTT,CARSAARPGRGNQPQHF
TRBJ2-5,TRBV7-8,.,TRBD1,TGTGCCAGCAGCTTAGAGCTGGGTGGACAGGGCGGGACCCAGTACTTC,CASSLELGGQGGTQYF
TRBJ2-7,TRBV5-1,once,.,TGCGCCAGCAGCTTTGGCCTAGGGACCAACTACGAGCAGTACTTC,CASSFGLGTNYEQYF
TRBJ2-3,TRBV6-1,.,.,TGTGCCAGCAGATCCCCGAATACCGGCACAGATACGCAGTATTTT,CASRSPNTGTDTQYF
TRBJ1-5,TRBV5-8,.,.,TGTGCCAGCAGCTCCGGGCAAAAGCCCCAGCATTTT,CASSSGQKPQHF
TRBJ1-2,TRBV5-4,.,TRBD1,TGTGCCAGCAGATTCTTATCAGGACAGGGGTGGTACACCTTC,CASRFLSGQGWYTF
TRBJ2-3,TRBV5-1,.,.,TGCGCCAGCAGCTTGGGTACAGTCACAGATACGCAGTATTTT,CASSLGTVTDTQYF
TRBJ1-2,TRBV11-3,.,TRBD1,TGTGCCAGCAGCTTAAGTCAAGGGGGCTCTAACTATGGCTACACCTTC,CASSLSQGGSNYGYTF
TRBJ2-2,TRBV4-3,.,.,TGCGCCAGCAGCCAAAGGACGCAGGGGGGCGTGAGCGCCGGGGAGCTGTTTTTT,CASSQRTQGGVSAGELFF
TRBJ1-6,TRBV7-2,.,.,TGTGCCAGCAGCCCGGACACACGGAATTCACCCCTCCACTTT,CASSPDTRNSPLHF
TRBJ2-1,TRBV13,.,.,TGTGCCAGCAGCTTAGGGGCTGAGCAGTTCTTC,CASSLGAEQFF
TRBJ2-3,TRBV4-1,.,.,TGCGCCAGCCGGACAGGGAGCCTAGCGGCCTCTAGGGATACGCAGTATTTT,CASRTGSLAASRDTQYF
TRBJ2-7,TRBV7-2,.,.,TGTGCCAGCAGCTCCCCATTCCAGGAGGAGCAGTACTTC,CASSSPFQEEQYF
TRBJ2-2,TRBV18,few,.,TGTGCCAGCTCACCCGGACAGTCCCCCGGTGGCACCGGGGAGCTGTTTTTT,CASSPGQSPGGTGELFF
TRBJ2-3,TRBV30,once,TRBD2,TGTGCCTGGAGCATGGGCCTCATAGCGGGGGGCCCCACAGATACGCAGTATTTT,CAWSMGLIAGGPTDTQYF
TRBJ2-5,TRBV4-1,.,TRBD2,TGCGCCAGCAGCCAAGTGCCTGGGGCTAGCGGGGACCAAGAGACCCAGTACTTC,CASSQVPGASGDQETQYF
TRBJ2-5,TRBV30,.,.,TGTGCCTGGAGTTATTTTGAGGGGGGAGAGACCCAGTACTTC,CAWSYFEGGETQYF
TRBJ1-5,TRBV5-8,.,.,TGTGCCAGCAGCTCCCATTACAGGTATAGCAATCAGCCCCAGCATTTT,CASSSHYRYSNQPQHF
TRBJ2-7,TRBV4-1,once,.,TGCGCCAGCAGCCAACCGACAGGTTTTGGCGAAGTGGCCGAGCAGTACTTC,CASSQPTGFGEVAEQYF
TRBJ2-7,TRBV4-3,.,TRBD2,TGCGCCAGCAGCCAAACGGGACTAGCGGGGGACGAGCAGTACTTC,CASSQTGLAGDEQYF
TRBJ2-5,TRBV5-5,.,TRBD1,TGTGCCAGCAGACACAGGGGGGAGACCCAGTACTTC,CASRHRGETQYF
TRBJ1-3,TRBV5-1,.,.,TGCGCCAGCAGCTTGGAGCGCTCTGGAAACACCATATATTTT,CASSLERSGNTIYF
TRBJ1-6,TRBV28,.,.,TGTGCCAGCAACGCGGGGGGAGAAGGACCCCTCCACTTT,CASNAGGEGPLHF
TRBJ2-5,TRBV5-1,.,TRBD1,TGCGCCAGCAGCCAAACCGGGACAGCACAAGAGACCCAGTACTTC,CASSQTGTAQETQYF
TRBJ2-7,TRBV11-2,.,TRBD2,TGTGCCGCCGGGGGGTCAAAGTTGCAGTACTTC,CAAGGSKLQYF
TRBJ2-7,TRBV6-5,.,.,TGTGCCAGCAGTTACACGGGGGCAACCTACGAGCAGTACTTC,CASSYTGATYEQYF